These 27 T cell receptor beta chains came from one sample sequenced in a study of T cell changes during pregnancy in multiple sclerosis. This table comes from immunoSEQ multiplex PCR, and its TCRdb copy is limited to in-frame clones, with some not included. Among about 42,000 clones listed, 80% to 90% were seen once. The source was CD4+ T cells from peripheral blood mononuclear cells, collected before pregnancy. These receptors were taken from a female donor with multiple sclerosis, enrolled in a pregnancy study.

Worth noting for this clone: An end of the junction differs from the germline gene, which may be a read error. This chain uses TRBV7-2 with TRBJ2-7; D is ambiguous. The length of the CDR3 is 11 residues. Germline V gene sequence: CDR1 SGHTA, CDR2 FQGNSA. The CDR3 DNA reads TGTGCCAGCAGAGACTCCGACGAGCAGTACTTC. It translates to CASRDSDEQYF.

The chain joins TRBV18 to TRBJ2-5; tentative D call: TRBD2 (5 bases). The CDR3 runs to 16 residues. Trimming left V 3 bases short and J 2 bases short, with 16 bases between. Germline loops: CDR1 KGHSH, CDR2 LQKENI. CDR3 DNA sequence: TGTGCCAGCTCACCTGTAAGCCCGGGAAATCAAGAGACCCAGTACTTC. Translating gives CASSPVSPGNQETQYF.

The chain joins TRBV5-1 to TRBJ2-1; D is perhaps TRBD1 (5 bases). Trimming removed 0 bases at V and 0 bases at J, with 10 bases between. The germline V gene encodes CDR1 SGHRS and CDR2 YFSETQ. The length of the CDR3 is 16 residues. The CDR3 protein is CASSLGGPSSYNEQFF. The DNA of the CDR3 is TGCGCCAGCAGCTTGGGGGGCCCGAGCTCCTACAATGAGCAGTTCTTC.

The V call is TRBV7-2, the J call TRBJ1-1, with D uncertain. Trimming took 4 bases from V and 2 from J, leaving 11 bases between them. Germline CDR1 reads SGHTA; CDR2 reads FQGNSA. The CDR3 sequence is 14 residues long. CDR3 DNA sequence: TGTGCCAGCAGCTCCTTAGTAGCAAACACTGAAGCTTTCTTT. Protein product: CASSSLVANTEAFF.

This clone was counted many times. V is TRBV19 and J is TRBJ1-2, with 7 bases aligning to TRBD1. The CDR3 consists of 15 residues. Per the germline V gene, CDR1 is LNHDA and CDR2 is SQIVND (reference sequence). V dropped 6 bases and J dropped 1; count of bases not matched to a gene: 8. The CDR3 reads CASRNMGQLNYGYTF. The CDR3 bases are TGTGCCAGTAGAAATATGGGACAGCTTAACTATGGCTACACCTTC. Together with reference TRBV19 and TRBJ1-2, the CDR3 gives the full variable domain: DGGITQSPKYLFRKEGQNVTLSCEQNLNHDAMYWYRQDPGQGLRLIYYSQIVNDFQKGDIAEGYSVSREKKESFPLTVTSAQKNPTAFYLCASRNMGQLNYGYTFGSGTRLTVV.

This clone was seen a handful of times. J is TRBJ2-5 and V is TRBV5-1, with 7 bases lining up with TRBD2. V lost 0 bases to trimming and J lost 4 bases; unmatched junction nucleotides: 0. The germline gives CDR1 SGHRS, CDR2 YFSETQ. The CDR3 runs 13 residues. CDR3 region: CASSLGGGETQYF. DNA for the CDR3: TGCGCCAGCAGCTTGGGCGGGGGAGAGACCCAGTACTTC.

V and J are TRBV11-2 and TRBJ2-1, with 8 positions matching TRBD2. The germline gives CDR1 SGHAT, CDR2 FQNNGV. CDR3 size: 15 residues. V lost 5 bases, J lost 10 bases, and 13 bases stayed unmatched. In DNA form, the CDR3 reads TGTGCCAGCAGCCCCCCCGGGACTAGGATAGGAGAGCAGTTCTTC. Translation gives CASSPPGTRIGEQFF.

V usage is TRBV27 and J usage is TRBJ1-6; TRBD1 matches 9 bases. V dropped 6 bases and J dropped 9; count of bases not matched to a gene: 9. Looked up from germline, CDR1 is MNHEY and CDR2 is SMNVEV (reference sequence). The CDR3 has 15 residues. CDR3 nucleotide sequence: TGTGCCAGCAGGCAACAGGGGGCTGGTGGTTCACCCCTCCACTTT. This sequence encodes CASRQQGAGGSPLHF.

The CDR3 reads CASSEVSANTGELFF. CDR3 bases: TGTGCCAGCAGTGAAGTCAGCGCGAACACCGGGGAGCTGTTTTTT. The chain recombines TRBV2 with TRBJ2-2; D gene ambiguous. The V gene's germline CDR1 is SNHLY and CDR2 FYNNEI. The ends were cut back, 1 base at V and 0 bases at J, with 6 bases in the middle. The CDR3 totals 15 residues.

The gene calls are TRBV5-6 and TRBJ1-2; TRBD1 matches at 7 bases. The CDR3 spans 15 residues. CDR1 and CDR2 (germline): SGHDT, YYEEEE. The V gene end was trimmed by 0 bases and the J gene end by 8 bases; junction bases not matched to a gene: 10. As DNA, the CDR3 is TGTGCCAGCAGCTTGGATCTCCACAGGGGAGGCGGCTACACCTTC. It codes for CASSLDLHRGGGYTF.

The chain employs TRBV30 and TRBJ1-4; no clear D gene. The germline V gene has CDR1 GTSNPN and CDR2 SVGIG (reference sequence). The length of the CDR3 is 15 residues. V was cut by 0 bases and J by 2 bases, with 10 bases left in between. CDR3 amino acids: CAWSVGRSTNEKLFF. Here the CDR3 DNA reads TGTGCCTGGAGTGTCGGCAGGTCCACTAATGAAAAACTGTTTTTT.

The rearrangement joins TRBV15 to TRBJ1-1; 7 bases fit TRBD1. The CDR3 covers 13 residues. V lost 7 bases and J lost 0; bases outside the gene matches: 2. Germline V CDR1 and CDR2: LNHNV, YYDKDF (reference sequence). In DNA form, the CDR3 reads TGTGCCACCAACGACAGGGTGAACACTGAAGCTTTCTTT. Translating it yields CATNDRVNTEAFF.

The chain employs TRBV28 and TRBJ1-1; D gene uncertain. The CDR3 runs 14 residues. Trimming took off 6 bases at V and 1 base at J, with 12 bases between the two ends. The germline V gene encodes CDR1 MDHEN and CDR2 SYDVKM. The CDR3 reads CASRAGDQNTEAFF. Here the CDR3 DNA reads TGTGCCAGCAGAGCCGGGGATCAGAACACTGAAGCTTTCTTT.

The V and J genes are TRBV5-6 and TRBJ1-5; TRBD1 matches at 8 bases. CDR1 is SGHDT, CDR2 YYEEEE, per germline. J was trimmed by 3 bases and V by 3 bases; bases with no gene match: 8. The CDR3 extends over 16 amino acids. CDR3 DNA: TGTGCCAGCAGCTCCGGACAGGGTCCGCACAATCAGCCCCAGCATTTT. Encoded protein: CASSSGQGPHNQPQHF.

The V and J genes are TRBV6-5 and TRBJ2-5, with D maybe TRBD2 (6 bases). V lost 10 bases and J lost 2, with 20 bases in between. This CDR3 comprises 15 residues. Germline CDR1 and CDR2: MNHEY and SVGAGI. DNA for the CDR3: TGTGCCACCACAAGGGACTCGTACAAACAAGAGACCCAGTACTTC. This encodes CATTRDSYKQETQYF.

V usage is TRBV7-2 and J usage is TRBJ2-7, with D unclear. Per germline, CDR1 SGHTA and CDR2 FQGNSA. Trimming cost V 1 base and J 2 bases, with 9 bases left between them. This CDR3 region has 14 residues. The CDR3 sequence is CASSLGAYAYEQYF. The CDR3 DNA follows: TGTGCCAGCAGCTTAGGGGCATACGCCTACGAGCAGTACTTC. The variable domain in full, completed from reference TRBV7-2 and TRBJ2-7, reads GAGVSQSPSNKVTEKGKDVELRCDPISGHTALYWYRQSLGQGLEFLIYFQGNSAPDKSGLPSDRFSAERTGGSVSTLTIQRTQQEDSAVYLCASSLGAYAYEQYFGPGTRLTVT.

The chain is built from TRBV4-3 and TRBJ1-2; D gene ambiguous. Germline V gene data show CDR1 as LGHNA and CDR2 as YSLEER. Trimming removed 0 bases from V and 7 bases from J, with 12 bases in between. The CDR3 loop spans 14 amino acids. The CDR3 coding sequence is TGCGCCAGCAGCCAAGAAGACATTGCGTTTGGCTACACCTTC. Translated, it gives CASSQEDIAFGYTF.

The chain couples TRBV6-6 to TRBJ2-7; tentative D call: TRBD2 (5 bases). The CDR3 is 13 residues long. Per the germline V gene, CDR1 is MNHNY and CDR2 is SVGAGI (reference sequence). V lost 6 bases and J 3 bases, leaving 12 bases between the germline ends. The CDR3 spells CASSTGSLYEQYF. CDR3 nucleotide sequence: TGTGCCAGCAGCACGGGGTCCCTCTACGAGCAGTACTTC.

The V and J genes are TRBV19 and TRBJ2-6; 8 nucleotides align to TRBD1. Germline V gene data show CDR1 as LNHDA and CDR2 as SQIVND (reference sequence). Losses at the gene ends were 6 bases for V and 4 bases for J; bases not matched to a gene: 5. The CDR3 is 15 residues long. The CDR3 DNA reads as TGTGCCAGTAGCCTAGGACAGGGAGGGGCCAACGTCCTGACTTTC. As protein: CASSLGQGGANVLTF.

The chain is built from TRBV10-3 and TRBJ2-2, with 7 nucleotides matching TRBD1. Germline V gene data show CDR1 as ENHRY and CDR2 as SYGVKD. J was trimmed by 1 base and V by 10 bases; bases with no gene match: 3. This CDR3 is 13 amino acids long. CDR3 sequence (DNA): TGTGCCACCCGACAGGGGAACACCGGGGAGCTGTTTTTT. Protein: CATRQGNTGELFF.

The chain combines TRBV7-2 with TRBJ2-5; 16 nucleotides align to TRBD2. Germline V gene sequence: CDR1 SGHTA, CDR2 FQGNSA. The CDR3 loop spans 17 amino acids. V was clipped by 5 bases and J by 4 bases; unmatched bases: 7. The CDR3 sequence: CASSRSGTSGGAETQYF. In DNA, the CDR3 is TGTGCCAGCAGCCGTAGTGGGACTAGCGGGGGGGCAGAGACCCAGTACTTC.

The genes are TRBV9 and TRBJ1-3; weak D call: TRBD1 (5 bases). The CDR3 covers 15 residues. The germline V and J ends were trimmed by 4 bases and 0 bases, with 11 bases remaining between them. Germline V lookup: CDR1 SGDLS, CDR2 YYNGEE. This chain's CDR3 is CASSIQGTSGNTIYF. CDR3 nucleotide sequence: TGTGCCAGCAGCATCCAGGGAACCTCTGGAAACACCATATATTTT.

V gene TRBV11-2 combines with J gene TRBJ2-3, with TRBD2 identical over 7 bases. V lost 3 bases and J lost 4; bases outside the gene matches: 7. This CDR3 contains 15 residues. Germline-derived CDR1 and CDR2 are SGHAT and FQNNGV. CDR3 protein: CASSFGGGNADTQYF. The CDR3, as DNA: TGTGCCAGCAGCTTTGGGGGAGGGAACGCAGATACGCAGTATTTT.

This clone was counted between two and nine times. The chain uses TRBV5-1 and TRBJ2-2; D gene unclear. CDR1 and CDR2 (germline): SGHRS, YFSETQ. Trimming stripped 0 bases from V and 5 bases from J, with 8 bases between. This CDR3 is 14 amino acids long. The CDR3 coding sequence is TGCGCCAGCAGCTTGGGAGTTCTTACCGGGGAGCTGTTTTTT. Its translation is CASSLGVLTGELFF. The full variable domain, with the rest looked up from reference TRBV5-1 and TRBJ2-2, is KAGVTQTPRYLIKTRGQQVTLSCSPISGHRSVSWYQQTPGQGLQFLFEYFSETQRNKGNFPGRFSGRQFSNSRSEMNVSTLELGDSALYLCASSLGVLTGELFFGEGSRLTVL.

DNA for the CDR3: TGTGCCAGCAGCTTTGAAGGAGGCACAGATACGCAGTATTTT. Translated, it gives CASSFEGGTDTQYF. The rearrangement links TRBV11-3 to TRBJ2-3; D unresolved. V was shortened by 3 bases and J by 1 base, with 8 bases between the two germline ends. This CDR3 comprises 14 residues. Germline V gene lookup returns CDR1 SGHNT and CDR2 YENEEA.

V usage is TRBV19 and J usage is TRBJ1-2; 9 bases agree with TRBD1. This CDR3 region has 15 residues. Germline CDR1 LNHDA, CDR2 SQIVND (reference sequence). The junction had 6 bases not matched to a gene; V was cut back by 7 bases and J by 0 bases. CDR3 DNA: TGTGCCAGTATCGACAGGGGGGAAGCTAACTATGGCTACACCTTC. It encodes CASIDRGEANYGYTF. Full variable domain (outside the CDR3, taken from reference TRBV19 and TRBJ1-2): DGGITQSPKYLFRKEGQNVTLSCEQNLNHDAMYWYRQDPGQGLRLIYYSQIVNDFQKGDIAEGYSVSREKKESFPLTVTSAQKNPTAFYLCASIDRGEANYGYTFGSGTRLTVV.

V usage is TRBV7-6 and J usage is TRBJ1-6; D gene uncertain. V gave up 1 base and J gave up 7 bases, with 8 bases separating them. This CDR3 has 14 amino acids. The V gene's germline CDR1 is SGHVS and CDR2 FNYEAQ. The CDR3 DNA follows: TGTGCCAGCAGCTTAGAAGCGGCGAATTCACCCCTCCACTTT. It yields the protein CASSLEAANSPLHF.